This T cell receptor beta chain was captured by sequencing in a study of beta chain features in type 1 diabetes (dated by TCRdb to the late 2010s). About the investigation overall: Mean age, gender distribution, total cell number and subset yield were not different between patients and healthy donors. A total of 85 million to 140 million sorted cells were examined across all samples, and a strong correlation was observed between cell number per subset and RNA yield. Regulatory and stem cell-like memory subsets were obtained from only 8 patients and roughly eight healthy donors, while naive and central memory subsets were obtained from all 30 or so donors. The study compared TCRB repertoires of sorted circulating CD4+ T cell subsets between recently diagnosed type 1 diabetes patients and matched healthy donors.

The germline V gene supplies CDR1 SGHTA and CDR2 FQGNSA. For this chain, trimming is 3 bases at the V end and 5 bases at the J end, and the number of junction bases without a gene match is 3. From the cysteine up to the phenylalanine, the CDR3 has a length of 13 residues. CDR3 DNA only is kept here, 39 bases in frame from base 1. The table lists this clone with a few counts. What this receptor recognizes is not known. No per-base quality is available; no much larger clone lies one base away. General findings and caveats noted by the study authors: The naive, central memory and regulatory TCRB repertoires appeared to resemble one another more closely among patients than among healthy donors. Only small numbers of individuals were included in the HLA sub-analyses, which left unresolved whether HLA type had any influence on TCRB rearrangement. A moderate but significant shortening of TCRB CDR3 length was observed in type 1 diabetes patients in all four CD4+ subsets. PCR might favor shorter templates, but patient and control samples were amplified and corrected together, so any skew would affect both groups equally. Sequencing cDNA rather than genomic DNA could over-represent highly expressing activated cells, although activation and CD3 levels did not differ between groups. Patients with type 1 diabetes made fewer insertions and deleted more nucleotides at VDJ recombination sites, implying thymic rearrangement abnormalities.

The entire isolated RNA was reverse transcribed using the High Capacity cDNA Reverse Transcription Kit, and thus expressed TCRB transcripts were sequenced. Deep immunoSEQ sequencing was performed on naive, central memory and regulatory T cell samples, with an average of roughly 3.5 million total reads per sample. Sorted cells were lysed in RLT buffer, and RNA was extracted using DNase-treated RNeasy Micro or Mini kits according to cell number. To prevent cross-contamination, every cell subset was processed on its own, while patient and healthy donor samples were processed together. The immunoSEQ multiplex PCR was used to amplify TCRB sequences from cDNA, generating 87-bp fragments that spanned the CDR3 region. Sequencing of the amplicons was performed on the Illumina HiSeq platform. From the authors' description of their analysis: Synthetic template baselines were used to correct PCR bias computationally, reads within Hamming distance 2 were collapsed together, and singletons that could not be merged were discarded. Reads were aligned against IMGT to assign V, D and J genes, CDR3 length and insertions or deletions at six rearrangement sites. Within each subset, clonotype counts were normalized to the number of sorted cells before true diversity and Gini coefficients were calculated with the tcR R package. Repertoire sharing was quantified using the overlap coefficient calculated on TCRB nucleotide sequences. TCRdb holds this immuneACCESS table with in-frame rearrangements only. Some clones are missing; in checked studies, unresolved V genes explain under half, and the rest has no known cause. The V and J calls and clone size are taken from that table; D and trimming were inferred from the DNA. This sample has 150,000 to 200,000 clones in its table, and approximately 7.9% of those were observed once. Roughly 0.46% of the sample is taken by the ten largest.

Each donor gave one peripheral blood draw, averaging roughly 120 mL, which was collected into heparinised tubes. Naive, central memory, regulatory and stem cell-like memory CD4+ T cells were sorted on a BD FACSAria II using a panel including CD45RO, CCR7, CD25, CD127, CD95 and CD27. Every sorted population had a purity above 95%. PBMCs were isolated right away by Lymphoprep density gradient centrifugation and were stained directly, without culture. So that batch effects would be minimized, each experiment stained and sorted samples in pairs, pairing one healthy donor with one patient. This TCR came from a man between 18 and 29 years old with type 1 diabetes. The sample taken for sequencing was central memory CD4+ T cells from blood. Rearrangement joined TRBV7-2 to TRBJ2-5, and 7 bases in between align with TRBD2. The DNA reads TGTGCCAGCAGCTTTAACGGGAGGGAGACCCAGTACTTC. The resulting protein is CASSFNGRETQYF.